The source of this T cell receptor (beta chain) is a study of identical twins. Study-wide results and limits: There was an excess of low generation probability in the out-of-frame alpha sequences that twins shared.

V was pared by 6 bases and J by 2 bases, with 6 bases of the junction left unmatched. Germline CDR1 is MNHEY and CDR2 is SMNVEV (reference sequence). The CDR3 covers 16 residues. MiXCR was run by TCRdb on the 5' RACE reads, yielding one entry per CDR3 protein. The sample lists more than 650,000 distinct CDR3 sequences, 5.5% to 6.5% occurring once. This clonotype was detected ten times or more. Its specificity is not known. The chain has TRBV27 and TRBJ2-2; 10 bases map to TRBD1. The sequenced material came from naive T cells sorted from blood. The clonotype originates from a man younger than 35 in good health. The CDR3 region has the DNA TGTGCCAGCAGGGACAGGGGGGAATACAACACCGGGGAGCTGTTTTTT. Its translation is CASRDRGEYNTGELFF.